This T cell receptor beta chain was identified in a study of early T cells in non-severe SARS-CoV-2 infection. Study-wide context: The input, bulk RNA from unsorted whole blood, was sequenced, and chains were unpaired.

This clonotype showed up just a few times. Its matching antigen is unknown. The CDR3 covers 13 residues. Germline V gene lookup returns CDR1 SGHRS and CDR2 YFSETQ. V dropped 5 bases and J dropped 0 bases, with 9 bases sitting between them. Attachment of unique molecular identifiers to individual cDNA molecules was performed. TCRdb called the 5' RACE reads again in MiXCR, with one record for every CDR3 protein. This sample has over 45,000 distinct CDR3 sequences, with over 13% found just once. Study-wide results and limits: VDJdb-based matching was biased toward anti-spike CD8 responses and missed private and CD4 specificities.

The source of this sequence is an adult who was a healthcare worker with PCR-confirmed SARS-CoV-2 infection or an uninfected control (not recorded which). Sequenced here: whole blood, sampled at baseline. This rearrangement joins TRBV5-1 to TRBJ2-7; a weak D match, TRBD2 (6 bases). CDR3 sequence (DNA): TGCGCCAGCAGTGACGGGAGCTCCTACGAGCAGTACTTC. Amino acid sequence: CASSDGSSYEQYF.